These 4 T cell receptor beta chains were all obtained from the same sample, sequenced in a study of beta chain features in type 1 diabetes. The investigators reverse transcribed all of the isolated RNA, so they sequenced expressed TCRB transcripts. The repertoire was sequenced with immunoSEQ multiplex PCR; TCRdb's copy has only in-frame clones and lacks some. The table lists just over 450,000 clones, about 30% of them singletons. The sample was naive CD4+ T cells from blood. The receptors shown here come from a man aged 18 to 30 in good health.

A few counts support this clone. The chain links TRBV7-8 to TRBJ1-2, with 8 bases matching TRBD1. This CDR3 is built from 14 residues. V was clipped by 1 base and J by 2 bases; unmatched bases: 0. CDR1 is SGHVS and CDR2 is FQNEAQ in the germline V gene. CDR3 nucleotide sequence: TGTGCCAGCAGCTTAGGGGACAGGAACTATGGCTACACCTTC. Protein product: CASSLGDRNYGYTF.

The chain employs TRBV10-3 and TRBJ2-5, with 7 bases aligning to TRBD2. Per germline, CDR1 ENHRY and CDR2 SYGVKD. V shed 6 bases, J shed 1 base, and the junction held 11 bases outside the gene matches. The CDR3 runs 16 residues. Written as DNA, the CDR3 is TGTGCCATCAGGGCCGGACTAGAGGGGTTCCAAGAGACCCAGTACTTC. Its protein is CAIRAGLEGFQETQYF.

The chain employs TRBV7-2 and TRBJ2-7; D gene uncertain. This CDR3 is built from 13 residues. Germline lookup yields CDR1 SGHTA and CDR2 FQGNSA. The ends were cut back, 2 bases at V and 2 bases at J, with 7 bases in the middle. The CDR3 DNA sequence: TGTGCCAGCAGCTTATTTGGAGCCTACGAGCAGTACTTC. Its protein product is CASSLFGAYEQYF.

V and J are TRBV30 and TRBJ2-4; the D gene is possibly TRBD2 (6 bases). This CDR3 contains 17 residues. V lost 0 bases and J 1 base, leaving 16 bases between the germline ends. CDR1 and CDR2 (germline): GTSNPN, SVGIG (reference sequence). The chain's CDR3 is CAWSVPGLFDAKNIQYF. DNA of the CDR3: TGTGCCTGGAGTGTACCCGGACTATTCGATGCCAAAAACATTCAGTACTTC.